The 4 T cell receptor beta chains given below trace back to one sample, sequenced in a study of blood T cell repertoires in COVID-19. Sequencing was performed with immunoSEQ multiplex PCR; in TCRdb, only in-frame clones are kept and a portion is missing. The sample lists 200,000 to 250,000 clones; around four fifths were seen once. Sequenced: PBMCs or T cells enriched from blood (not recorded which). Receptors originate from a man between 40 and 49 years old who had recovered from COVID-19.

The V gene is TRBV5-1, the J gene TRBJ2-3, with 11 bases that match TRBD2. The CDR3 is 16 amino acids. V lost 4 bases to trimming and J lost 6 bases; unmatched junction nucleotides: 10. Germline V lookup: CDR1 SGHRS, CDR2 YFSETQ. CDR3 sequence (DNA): TGCGCCAGCAGCCCCCCGGGGCTAGCGGGGGGTGATACGCAGTATTTT. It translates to CASSPPGLAGGDTQYF.

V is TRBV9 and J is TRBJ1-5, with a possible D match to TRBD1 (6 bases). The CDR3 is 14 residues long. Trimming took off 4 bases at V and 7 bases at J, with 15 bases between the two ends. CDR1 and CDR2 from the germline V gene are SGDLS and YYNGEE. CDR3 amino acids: CASSTATGGQPQHF. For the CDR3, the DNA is TGTGCCAGCAGCACAGCGACGGGGGGCCAGCCCCAGCATTTT.

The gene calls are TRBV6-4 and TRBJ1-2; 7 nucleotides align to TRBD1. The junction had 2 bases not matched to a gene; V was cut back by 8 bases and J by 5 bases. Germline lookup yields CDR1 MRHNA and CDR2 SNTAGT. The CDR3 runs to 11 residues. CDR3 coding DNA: TGTGCCAGCGGGGACAGTTATGGCTACACCTTC. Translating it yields CASGDSYGYTF.

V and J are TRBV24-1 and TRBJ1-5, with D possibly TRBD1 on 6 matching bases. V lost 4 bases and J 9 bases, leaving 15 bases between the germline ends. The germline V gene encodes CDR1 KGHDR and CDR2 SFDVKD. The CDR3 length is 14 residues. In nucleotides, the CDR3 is TGTGCCACCAGTGAATCAGGGGATTATAGGCCCCAGCATTTT. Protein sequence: CATSESGDYRPQHF.